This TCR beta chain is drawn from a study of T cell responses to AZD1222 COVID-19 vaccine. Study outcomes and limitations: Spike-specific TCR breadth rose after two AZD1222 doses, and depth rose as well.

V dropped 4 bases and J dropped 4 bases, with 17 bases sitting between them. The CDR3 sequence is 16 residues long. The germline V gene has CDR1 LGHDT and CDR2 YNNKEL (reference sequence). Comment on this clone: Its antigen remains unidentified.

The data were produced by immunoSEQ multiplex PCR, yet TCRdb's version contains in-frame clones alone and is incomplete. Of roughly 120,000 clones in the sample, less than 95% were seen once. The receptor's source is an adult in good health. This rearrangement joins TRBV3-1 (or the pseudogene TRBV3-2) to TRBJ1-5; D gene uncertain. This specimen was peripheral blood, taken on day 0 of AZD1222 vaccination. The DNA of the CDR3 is TGTGCCAGCAGCCTTTCAGGCGGTCAAGTGAATCAGCCCCAGCATTTT. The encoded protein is CASSLSGGQVNQPQHF.